Below, 6 T cell receptor beta chains from the same sample are listed, as sequenced in a study of cytomegalovirus exposure and HLA in healthy donors. 13 Jbeta primers and 60 Vbeta primers were used for the PCR. Libraries were prepared by immunoSEQ multiplex PCR; TCRdb keeps only in-frame clonotypes and omits some of them. Among 160,000 or so clones listed, about 72% were seen once. Sequenced material: PBMCs. Source of these receptors: a male donor in good health and CMV-seronegative.

This chain joins TRBV7-2 and TRBJ1-3; possibly TRBD1 for D (6 bases). V shed 1 base and J shed 0 bases, with 16 bases lying between them. This CDR3 has 18 amino acids. From germline, CDR1 is SGHTA and CDR2 FQGNSA. The CDR3 sequence: CASSLVGFRGSSGNTIYF. As DNA, the CDR3 is TGTGCCAGCAGCTTAGTCGGTTTCAGGGGATCCTCTGGAAACACCATATATTTT.

The chain employs TRBV5-1 and TRBJ2-3, with a possible D match to TRBD2 (7 bases). Looked up from germline, CDR1 is SGHRS and CDR2 is YFSETQ. This CDR3 region has 15 residues. V dropped 7 bases and J dropped 3 bases, with 18 bases sitting between them. CDR3 region: CASFGGARETDTQYF. DNA for the CDR3: TGCGCCAGCTTTGGGGGGGCGCGGGAGACAGATACGCAGTATTTT.

V gene TRBV6-6 combines with J gene TRBJ1-4; D ambiguous. Germline V gene sequence: CDR1 MNHNY, CDR2 SVGAGI (reference sequence). Trimming shortened V by 3 bases and J by 8 bases, and 10 bases separated the two germline ends. The CDR3 is 13 residues long. The CDR3 DNA reads TGTGCCAGCAGTTATGGACTTGGGGAAAAACTGTTTTTT. Translated: CASSYGLGEKLFF.

The gene calls are TRBV6-5 and TRBJ2-5; 9 nucleotides match TRBD2. The J call is doubtful: the DNA matches TRBJ2-7 better. Germline V gene data show CDR1 as MNHEY and CDR2 as SVGAGI. CDR3 length equals 15 residues. Written as DNA, the CDR3 is TGTGCCAGCAGTTACACCAGCGGGGGGTCGGCCGAGCAGTACTTC. Its protein is CASSYTSGGSAEQYF.

This rearrangement joins TRBV21-1 to TRBJ1-5; TRBD1 was called by the table and not checked on the DNA. TRBV21-1 corresponds to a pseudogene. The CDR3 length is 18 residues. CDR3 protein: CASSDPIDRGRNNQPQHF. CDR3 sequence (DNA): TGTGCCAGCAGCGACCCAATTGACAGGGGTAGGAACAATCAGCCCCAGCATTTT.

The chain links TRBV30 to TRBJ1-1; no definite D call. This CDR3 comprises 12 residues. V was clipped by 8 bases and J by 4 bases, with 14 bases between them. From germline, CDR1 is GTSNPN and CDR2 SVGIG (reference sequence). The CDR3 is CARKFGSTEAFF. CDR3 coding DNA: TGTGCCCGGAAGTTCGGGAGCACTGAAGCTTTCTTT.